What follows are 19 T cell receptor beta chains derived from one specimen sequenced in a study of blood T cell repertoires in COVID-19. Some clones are missing from TCRdb's copy, which holds only in-frame ones; the method was immunoSEQ multiplex PCR. The data contain approximately 40,000 clones, 70% to 90% of them singletons. The sample comprised peripheral blood. These receptors all come from a human donor in a cohort sampled during active COVID-19.

V usage is TRBV18 and J usage is TRBJ1-5, with D possibly matching TRBD1 (6 bases). Looked up from germline, CDR1 is KGHSH and CDR2 is LQKENI. Trimming removed 3 bases from V and 6 bases from J, with 9 bases in between. CDR3 length: 13 amino acids. CDR3 bases: TGTGCCAGCTCACCCGGCAGGGGTCAGCCCCAGCATTTT. The encoded protein is CASSPGRGQPQHF.

On this clone itself: At the DNA level, this CDR3 is encoded by other sequences in the same sample as well. The chain joins TRBV6-5 to TRBJ1-6, with 10 bases fitting TRBD1. V lost 2 bases and J lost 6; bases outside the gene matches: 1. The CDR3 runs 15 residues. CDR1 MNHEY and CDR2 SVGAGI come from the germline V gene. The CDR3 region has the DNA TGTGCCAGCAGTTACCGGGACAGGGGTAATTCACCCCTCCACTTT. This codes for CASSYRDRGNSPLHF.

The chain combines TRBV10-3 with TRBJ2-1; 11 bases fit TRBD2. The CDR3 spans 16 residues. J lost 0 bases, V lost 7 bases, and 5 bases had no gene match. Germline CDR1 and CDR2: ENHRY and SYGVKD. Written as DNA, the CDR3 is TGTGCCATCACTCGACTAGCGGGGAGCTCCTACAATGAGCAGTTCTTC. It is translated as CAITRLAGSSYNEQFF.

This chain joins TRBV7-9 and TRBJ2-2; 8 bases are a match to TRBD1. The CDR3 has 16 amino acids. Trimming removed 5 bases from V and 3 bases from J; junction bases left unmatched: 8. The germline CDR1 and CDR2 sequences are SEHNR and FQNEAQ (reference sequence). CDR3 sequence reads: CASSPGPGQDTGELFF. The DNA of the CDR3 is TGTGCCAGCAGCCCGGGGCCGGGACAGGACACCGGGGAGCTGTTTTTT.

This clone has just a few counts. CDR3 amino acids: CASSQDRGISSTDTQYF. The CDR3 nucleotides read TGTGCCAGCAGCCAAGATAGAGGGATCTCGAGCACAGATACGCAGTATTTT. The chain recombines TRBV3-1 (or the pseudogene TRBV3-2) with TRBJ2-3, with a weak D call TRBD2 (5 bases). Germline V lookup: CDR1 LGHDT, CDR2 YNNKEL (reference sequence). CDR3 length equals 17 residues. V lost 0 bases and J 0 bases, leaving 13 bases between the germline ends.

This sequence joins TRBV21-1 and TRBJ2-3; the table's D call TRBD1 went unverified against the DNA. TRBV21-1 is reported as a pseudogene. This CDR3 has 15 residues. CDR3 nucleotide sequence: TGTGCCAGCAGCAAAGCGGATAGGGGGTCAGATACGCAGTATTTT. This translates into CASSKADRGSDTQYF.

The chain recombines TRBV4-2 with TRBJ2-3; D is possibly TRBD1 (5 bases). The CDR3 spans 12 residues. V was pared by 1 base and J by 8 bases, with 7 bases between. Germline V gives CDR1 LGHNA, CDR2 YNFKEQ. The CDR3 protein is CASSQGGPTQYF. The CDR3 DNA sequence: TGTGCCAGCAGCCAAGGGGGCCCTACGCAGTATTTT.

This clone has a handful of counts. Other DNA sequences in this specimen translate into the identical CDR3. V usage is TRBV27 and J usage is TRBJ1-4, with TRBD1 identical over 7 bases. The CDR3 totals 15 residues. Germline CDR1 reads MNHEY; CDR2 reads SMNVEV (reference sequence). J lost 3 bases, V lost 2 bases, and 3 bases had no gene match. The CDR3 DNA reads as TGTGCCAGCAGTTTAACAGGGGCTTCTAATGAAAAACTGTTTTTT. Protein product: CASSLTGASNEKLFF. The complete variable domain, with remaining parts taken from reference TRBV27 and TRBJ1-4, reads EAQVTQNPRYLITVTGKKLTVTCSQNMNHEYMSWYRQDPGLGLRQIYYSMNVEVTDKGDVPEGYKVSRKEKRNFPLILESPSPNQTSLYFCASSLTGASNEKLFFGSGTQLSVL.

This chain joins TRBV5-5 and TRBJ2-3; 9 bases are shared with TRBD1. Germline lookup yields CDR1 SGHKS and CDR2 YYEKEE (reference sequence). This CDR3 spans 14 amino acids. The V gene end was trimmed by 1 base and the J gene end by 6 bases; junction bases not matched to a gene: 3. The CDR3: CASSLTGGGDTQYF. The DNA for the CDR3 is TGTGCCAGCAGCTTGACAGGGGGCGGTGATACGCAGTATTTT.

V usage is TRBV4-1 and J usage is TRBJ2-3; 10 bases line up with TRBD1. The germline CDR1 and CDR2 sequences are MGHRA and YSYEKL. This CDR3 has 16 amino acids. Unmatched junction bases numbered 4, after V lost 3 bases and J lost 1 base. The CDR3 region is CASSHGDRGRTDTQYF. Here the CDR3 DNA reads TGCGCCAGCAGCCATGGGGACAGGGGACGCACAGATACGCAGTATTTT.

This clone has a handful of counts. The chain recombines TRBV3-1 (or the pseudogene TRBV3-2) with TRBJ1-1; unclear D gene. This CDR3 spans 14 amino acids. CDR1 is LGHDT, CDR2 YNNKEL, per germline (reference sequence). V lost 4 bases and J 5 bases, leaving 14 bases between the germline ends. CDR3: CASSLNVKRTEAFF. In DNA, the CDR3 is TGTGCCAGCAGCCTAAACGTCAAGAGAACTGAAGCTTTCTTT.

This clone was seen just once. The rearrangement joins TRBV7-9 to TRBJ1-1; 7 bases are a match to TRBD1. CDR1 and CDR2 from the germline V gene are SEHNR and FQNEAQ (reference sequence). The V and J ends lost 1 base and 7 bases, in that order; junction bases with no gene match: 6. This CDR3 region has 14 residues. The CDR3 DNA follows: TGTGCCAGCAGCTTAGGTTTTACAGGGGTTGAAGCTTTCTTT. It codes for CASSLGFTGVEAFF.

The chain has TRBV19 and TRBJ2-7, with a weak D call TRBD1 (5 bases). Trimming shortened V by 0 bases and J by 0 bases, and 24 bases separated the two germline ends. Germline CDR1 LNHDA, CDR2 SQIVND (reference sequence). The CDR3 totals 20 residues. The chain's CDR3 is CASSIDLTALELTSSYEQYF. The CDR3 coding sequence is TGTGCCAGTAGTATAGATCTGACAGCATTGGAGCTAACGAGCTCCTACGAGCAGTACTTC. Variable domain in full (rest from reference TRBV19 and TRBJ2-7): DGGITQSPKYLFRKEGQNVTLSCEQNLNHDAMYWYRQDPGQGLRLIYYSQIVNDFQKGDIAEGYSVSREKKESFPLTVTSAQKNPTAFYLCASSIDLTALELTSSYEQYFGPGTRLTVT.

This clone was recorded once. J is TRBJ1-1 and V is TRBV6-5, with D hard to call. The germline V and J ends were trimmed by 6 bases and 4 bases, with 9 bases remaining between them. The CDR3 spans 12 residues. Germline V lookup: CDR1 MNHEY, CDR2 SVGAGI. CDR3 residues: CASSREGTEAFF. CDR3 sequence (DNA): TGTGCCAGCAGCCGGGAGGGCACTGAAGCTTTCTTT.

The chain joins TRBV5-1 to TRBJ2-7, with D unclear. The CDR3 consists of 13 residues. The germline V gene has CDR1 SGHRS and CDR2 YFSETQ. V was trimmed by 0 bases and J by 3 bases, leaving 7 bases between them. CDR3 sequence (DNA): TGCGCCAGCAGCTTGGGAGGTGGCTACGAGCAGTACTTC. Translation: CASSLGGGYEQYF.

V gene TRBV5-6 combines with J gene TRBJ1-3; maybe TRBD1 (6 bases). The CDR3 is made up of 15 amino acids. V dropped 4 bases and J dropped 0 bases, with 11 bases sitting between them. Germline V gene lookup returns CDR1 SGHDT and CDR2 YYEEEE. CDR3 nucleotide sequence: TGTGCCAGCAGCAGGACAGTGAGCTCTGGAAACACCATATATTTT. Translated: CASSRTVSSGNTIYF.

V gene TRBV10-1 combines with J gene TRBJ1-5, with 7 bases identical to TRBD1. V shed 10 bases, J shed 5 bases, and the junction held 5 bases outside the gene matches. The germline V gene has CDR1 WNHNN and CDR2 SYGVQD (reference sequence). The CDR3 has 12 residues. The CDR3 DNA sequence: TGCGCCAAACAGGGGACTGATCAGCCCCAGCATTTT. Its translation is CAKQGTDQPQHF.

This sequence joins TRBV25-1 and TRBJ1-2; D not resolved. The CDR3 totals 15 residues. V dropped 1 base and J dropped 4 bases, with 13 bases sitting between them. CDR1 MGHDK and CDR2 SYGVNS come from the germline V gene. The CDR3: CASSELGSGSYGYTF. As DNA, the CDR3 is TGTGCCAGCAGTGAATTGGGGTCGGGGAGCTATGGCTACACCTTC.

The rearrangement links TRBV18 to TRBJ1-3; no clear D gene. The V gene's germline CDR1 is KGHSH and CDR2 LQKENI. With 1 base removed from V and 0 bases from J, the gap between germline ends came to 7 bases. CDR3 length equals 15 residues. DNA of the CDR3: TGTGCCAGCTCACCACTGTCGGTCTCTGGAAACACCATATATTTT. Translation: CASSPLSVSGNTIYF. The full variable domain, its missing parts supplied by reference TRBV18 and TRBJ1-3, is NAGVMQNPRHLVRRRGQEARLRCSPMKGHSHVYWYRQLPEEGLKFMVYLQKENIIDESGMPKERFSAEFPKEGPSILRIQQVVRGDSAAYFCASSPLSVSGNTIYFGEGSWLTVV.